This TCR beta chain was profiled in a study of OX40 agonist ivuxolimab in advanced cancers. There are 15 residues in the CDR3. From germline, CDR1 is MNHNY and CDR2 SVGAGI (reference sequence). V shed 2 bases, J shed 7 bases, and the junction held 6 bases outside the gene matches. Repertoires were generated with immunoSEQ multiplex PCR, while TCRdb's copy carries only in-frame clones and drops some. The sample yields about 73,000 clones, around 90% seen once. This chain joins TRBV6-6 and TRBJ1-5, with 9 bases matching TRBD1. Sequenced material: CD4+ or CD8+ T cells sorted from blood, taken in a trial of the OX40 agonist ivuxolimab. The TCR was taken from an adult with an advanced solid tumor such as melanoma, head and neck, liver or kidney cancer. The CDR3 loop reads CASSYPGQGWQPQHF. CDR3 in DNA: TGTGCCAGCAGTTACCCGGGACAGGGTTGGCAGCCCCAGCATTTT.